A selection of T cell receptor beta chains follows, all from one sample in a study of human T cells and chemical hapten exposure. In TCRdb, the RACE reads were re-called with MiXCR into one record per CDR3 protein. The repertoire holds around 120,000 distinct CDR3 sequences, with about 13% as singletons. This specimen was whole blood, taken in connection with sensitization to the hapten diphenylcyclopropenone (DPC). These receptors all come from a man between 18 and 29 years old with alopecia areata. Some clones in this sample may be carry-over from other donors' samples. Both conserved end residues are part of each CDR3. D genes are given only for firm matches. Clone size is given for some rows only: seen once, a few or many times, or a class if the clone is expanded.

>NA|17|TRBV5-1|TRBJ2-7|NA
CASSFVLAGQRDYEQYF
TGCGCCAGCAGCTTCGTCTTGGCGGGACAGAGAGACTACGAGCAGTACTTC
>NA|12|TRBV5-6|TRBJ1-6|medium-sized
CASSLINSALHF
TGTGCCAGCAGCCTCATAAATTCAGCCCTCCACTTT
>TRBD2|15|TRBV4-1|TRBJ2-1|few
CASSQGRSGGAEQFF
TGCGCCAGCAGCCAAGGCCGAAGCGGGGGGGCCGAGCAGTTCTTC
>NA|15|TRBV14|TRBJ1-2|few
CASSYTGTYRYGYTF
TGTGCCAGCAGCTACACCGGGACCTACAGATATGGCTACACCTTC
>NA|10|TRBV20-1|TRBJ2-7|NA
CSARVGEQYF
TGCAGTGCTAGAGTAGGGGAGCAGTACTTC
>TRBD2|16|TRBV11-2|TRBJ2-1|few
CASSAQGGASGEGALF
TGTGCCAGCAGCGCCCAGGGCGGGGCTAGCGGGGAAGGGGCGCTCTTC
>NA|14|TRBV28|TRBJ2-7|many
CASSLRGVTYEQYF
TGTGCCAGCAGTTTGCGAGGGGTGACCTACGAGCAGTACTTC
>NA|13|TRBV6-5|TRBJ1-2|NA
CASSYQGNLGYTF
TGTGCCAGCAGCTATCAGGGTAACCTTGGCTACACCTTC
>TRBD1|16|TRBV3-1|TRBJ2-7|NA
CASSQDRGRYSYEQYF
TGTGCCAGCAGCCAAGACAGGGGGAGATACTCCTACGAGCAGTACTTC
>TRBD2|14|TRBV3-1|TRBJ2-5|NA
CASRLAGDQETQYF
TGTGCCAGCAGACTAGCGGGGGACCAAGAGACCCAGTACTTC
>NA|16|TRBV14|TRBJ2-7|NA
CASSQDPETSSYEQYF
TGTGCCAGCAGCCAAGATCCTGAGACATCGTCCTACGAGCAGTACTTC
>TRBD1|13|TRBV7-3|TRBJ1-1|NA
CASSFDRGAEAFF
TGTGCCAGCAGTTTTGACAGGGGCGCTGAAGCTTTCTTT
>NA|13|TRBV2|TRBJ2-3|NA
CASRTERTDTQYF
TGTGCCAGCCGGACAGAGCGCACAGATACGCAGTATTTT
>NA|15|TRBV11-2|TRBJ2-7|few
CASSLAAGIIYEQYF
TGTGCCAGCAGCTTAGCGGCGGGGATAATATACGAGCAGTACTTC
>TRBD1|14|TRBV20-1|TRBJ1-1|few
CSASYGQGDPEAFF
TGCAGTGCTAGTTATGGACAGGGGGACCCTGAAGCTTTCTTT
>TRBD1|14|TRBV6-6|TRBJ2-2|many
CASSLTGVGGELFF
TGTGCCAGCAGCCTAACAGGGGTCGGGGGGGAGCTGTTTTTT
>NA|11|TRBV19|TRBJ2-5|NA
CASSIAETQYF
TGTGCCAGTAGTATTGCGGAGACCCAGTACTTC
>TRBD1|15|TRBV7-2|TRBJ1-1|NA
CASSLGRTGRTEAFF
TGTGCCAGCAGCTTGGGAAGGACAGGGAGAACTGAAGCTTTCTTT
>NA|14|TRBV2|TRBJ2-7|few
CASIGGSKAYEQYF
TGTGCCAGCATTGGGGGCTCGAAGGCCTACGAGCAGTACTTC
>NA|14|TRBV12-3/TRBV12-4|TRBJ1-5|NA
CASSFGRGNQPQHF
TGTGCCAGCAGTTTTGGCAGGGGCAATCAGCCCCAGCATTTT
>NA|14|TRBV27|TRBJ2-7|once
CASRRGWPSYEQYF
TGTGCCAGCAGGAGGGGTTGGCCATCCTACGAGCAGTACTTC
>TRBD1|15|TRBV6-5|TRBJ2-7|few
CASSSGTAVQYEQYF
TGTGCCAGCAGTTCCGGGACAGCAGTTCAGTACGAGCAGTACTTC
>TRBD1|14|TRBV9|TRBJ1-6|few
CASSVGQGSSPLHF
TGTGCCAGCAGCGTGGGACAGGGAAGTTCACCCCTCCACTTT
>NA|14|TRBV10-3|TRBJ2-7|NA
CAISGALTWYEQYF
TGTGCCATCAGTGGCGCCCTTACTTGGTACGAGCAGTACTTC
>TRBD1|19|TRBV12-3/TRBV12-4|TRBJ2-6|few
CASSLRGGQGVSGANVLTF
TGTGCCAGCAGTCTCCGGGGTGGACAGGGGGTCTCTGGGGCCAACGTCCTGACTTTC
>TRBD2|15|TRBV6-2/TRBV6-3|TRBJ2-5|few
CASTRLAGLWETQYF
TGTGCCAGCACCCGACTAGCGGGGTTATGGGAGACCCAGTACTTC